Presented here are 10 T cell receptor beta chains from one specimen sequenced in a study of shared clonotypes between healthy human individuals. Here immunoSEQ multiplex PCR was the method, and the copy in TCRdb shows in-frame clones only, minus some. The data show roughly 2.2 million clones, more than 80% seen once. Sequenced: naive CD4+ T cells from PBMCs. As for subset: CD45RA+ positively selected. All receptors derive from a young man in good health. Some clones in this sample may be carry-over from other donors' samples.

The rearrangement links TRBV7-6 to TRBJ2-5; D perhaps matches TRBD1 (6 bases). V lost 3 bases and J lost 4, with 12 bases in between. The CDR3 contains 14 residues. Germline V gene data show CDR1 as SGHVS and CDR2 as FNYEAQ. Here the CDR3 reads CASSLVAGVETQYF. The CDR3, as DNA: TGTGCCAGCAGCTTGGTTGCAGGGGTAGAGACCCAGTACTTC.

The chain is built from TRBV11-3 and TRBJ2-5; D is ambiguous. V lost 5 bases to trimming and J lost 1 base, with 11 bases between them. CDR1 is SGHNT, CDR2 YENEEA, per germline. The CDR3 spans 14 residues. DNA of the CDR3: TGTGCCAGCAGCCCTGGAAGGCCCCAAGAGACCCAGTACTTC. Translation gives CASSPGRPQETQYF.

This chain connects TRBV7-6 to TRBJ2-7; perhaps TRBD2 as D (5 bases). V lost 1 base, J lost 3 bases, and 16 bases lay in between. There are 16 residues in the CDR3. Germline-derived CDR1 and CDR2 are SGHVS and FNYEAQ. The CDR3 reads CASSLVGTPGSYEQYF. For the CDR3, the DNA is TGTGCCAGCAGCTTAGTTGGAACGCCGGGGAGCTACGAGCAGTACTTC.

The genes are TRBV7-2 and TRBJ2-7; no firm D call. With 5 bases removed from V and 0 bases from J, the gap between germline ends came to 14 bases. Germline lookup yields CDR1 SGHTA and CDR2 FQGNSA. The CDR3 loop spans 15 amino acids. The CDR3 here is CASSVVGQSSYEQYF. Here the CDR3 DNA reads TGTGCCAGCAGCGTAGTAGGGCAAAGCTCCTACGAGCAGTACTTC.

The chain has TRBV18 and TRBJ2-7; tentatively, D is TRBD2 (6 bases). CDR3 length equals 16 residues. Trimming shortened V by 0 bases and J by 2 bases, and 14 bases separated the two germline ends. Germline V CDR1 and CDR2: KGHSH, LQKENI. The CDR3 region has the DNA TGTGCCAGCTCACCACCGGAGGCGGGGACGACCTACGAGCAGTACTTC. Translated, it gives CASSPPEAGTTYEQYF.

This clone appeared once. The same CDR3 is also encoded by other DNA sequences in this sample. The chain joins TRBV7-9 to TRBJ1-5; D unresolved. Trimming cost V 3 bases and J 1 base, with 7 bases left between them. Germline V gives CDR1 SEHNR, CDR2 FQNEAQ (reference sequence). The CDR3 is 14 amino acids. The CDR3 sequence is CASSLGRSNQPQHF. CDR3 nucleotide sequence: TGTGCCAGCAGCTTGGGTAGGAGCAATCAGCCCCAGCATTTT.

The V gene is TRBV2, the J gene TRBJ1-4; a possible D gene is TRBD1 (6 bases). Trimming shortened V by 4 bases and J by 3 bases, and 12 bases separated the two germline ends. The CDR3 length is 15 residues. From germline, CDR1 is SNHLY and CDR2 FYNNEI. CDR3 bases: TGTGCCAGCAGTGCTACCGGACAGCCTAATGAAAAACTGTTTTTT. Translation gives CASSATGQPNEKLFF.

The DNA of the CDR3 is TGTGCCTGGAGTGTAGAGACAGATCAGCCCCAGCATTTT. Its translation: CAWSVETDQPQHF. The chain combines TRBV30 with TRBJ1-5; tentative D call: TRBD1 (5 bases). From germline, CDR1 is GTSNPN and CDR2 SVGIG (reference sequence). The CDR3 has 13 amino acids. Trimming left V 0 bases short and J 5 bases short, with 8 bases between.

V and J are TRBV2 and TRBJ1-5; 9 bases map to TRBD1. V lost 8 bases, J lost 5 bases, and 4 bases stayed unmatched. Germline loops: CDR1 SNHLY, CDR2 FYNNEI. This CDR3 has 13 residues. CDR3 DNA sequence: TGTGCCAGCCACAGGGGGCGCGATCAGCCCCAGCATTTT. Residues: CASHRGRDQPQHF.

CDR3 protein: CASSETESGNTIYF. CDR3 in DNA: TGTGCCAGCAGTGAAACCGAGTCTGGAAACACCATATATTTT. This chain links TRBV2 with TRBJ1-3; D gene ambiguous. CDR1 SNHLY and CDR2 FYNNEI come from the germline V gene. This CDR3 comprises 14 residues. The V end was cut by 2 bases, the J end by 1 base, with 6 bases between.